Presented here are 10 T cell receptor beta chains from one specimen sequenced in a study of long-term antiretroviral therapy in people with HIV. Survey level was the resolution at which the v3.0 immunoSEQ assay ran. The method was immunoSEQ multiplex PCR; TCRdb's version includes in-frame clones alone and lacks a portion of them. The sample carries under 20,000 clones, roughly 90% recorded once. Sequenced here: unsorted PBMCs, sampled 0.6 years after starting antiretroviral therapy. These receptors came from a woman aged 40 to 49 with HIV.

The genes are TRBV18 and TRBJ1-1; D may be TRBD1 (5 bases). The CDR3 loop spans 15 amino acids. Trimming left V 5 bases short and J 0 bases short, with 13 bases between. The V gene's germline CDR1 is KGHSH and CDR2 LQKENI. In nucleotides, the CDR3 is TGTGCCAGCTCATCACAGGATACAATGAACACTGAAGCTTTCTTT. This encodes CASSSQDTMNTEAFF.

The chain couples TRBV4-3 to TRBJ1-5, with D unclear. Per germline, CDR1 LGHNA and CDR2 YSLEER. The V and J ends lost 1 base and 2 bases respectively, with 12 bases between them. The CDR3 runs to 16 residues. CDR3 amino acids: CASSQVHWSGNQPQHF. Written as DNA, the CDR3 is TGCGCCAGCAGCCAAGTACACTGGTCAGGCAATCAGCCCCAGCATTTT.

This sequence joins TRBV11-2 and TRBJ2-7; 9 bases map to TRBD1. V shed 2 bases, J shed 5 bases, and the junction held 16 bases outside the gene matches. CDR1 and CDR2 from the germline V gene are SGHAT and FQNNGV. CDR3 length: 18 residues. DNA of the CDR3: TGTGCCAGCAGCTTAACAGTGATAGGAGGGACAGGGATCCACGAGCAGTACTTC. Its protein product is CASSLTVIGGTGIHEQYF.

The chain has TRBV10-3 and TRBJ2-4; TRBD2 agrees at 16 bases. CDR3 length equals 21 residues. Trimming cost V 6 bases and J 1 base; bases outside gene matches: 15. CDR1 and CDR2 (germline): ENHRY, SYGVKD. As DNA, the CDR3 is TGTGCCATCAGCGTAGGAGGGACTAGCGGGGGGGCCGGCCTGGCCAAAAACATTCAGTACTTC. Protein: CAISVGGTSGGAGLAKNIQYF.

V and J are TRBV6-5 and TRBJ1-1, with TRBD1 matching 7 bases. This CDR3 is 13 amino acids long. Germline-derived CDR1 and CDR2 are MNHEY and SVGAGI. Unmatched junction bases numbered 6, after V lost 10 bases and J lost 1 base. The CDR3 sequence: CATYRGRNTEAFF. CDR3 sequence (DNA): TGTGCCACCTACAGGGGCCGGAACACTGAAGCTTTCTTT.

The rearrangement uses TRBV19 and TRBJ2-7; possible D gene TRBD1, 5 bases. Trimming removed 3 bases from V and 3 bases from J, with 12 bases in between. CDR1 is LNHDA and CDR2 is SQIVND in the germline V gene (reference sequence). The CDR3 runs to 14 residues. CDR3 DNA sequence: TGTGCCAGTAGTATCTCGGCCAGGGACTACGAGCAGTACTTC. Encoded protein: CASSISARDYEQYF.

Details on this clone: Different DNA sequences within this sample yield the same CDR3. The chain couples TRBV30 to TRBJ1-1; D perhaps matches TRBD1 (6 bases). The germline V gene encodes CDR1 GTSNPN and CDR2 SVGIG (reference sequence). V lost 0 bases and J 2 bases, leaving 7 bases between the germline ends. This CDR3 contains 13 residues. The CDR3 sequence is CAWSVQGNTEAFF. The CDR3 DNA sequence: TGTGCCTGGAGTGTACAGGGAAACACTGAAGCTTTCTTT. The entire variable domain, with the rest obtained from reference TRBV30 and TRBJ1-1, is as follows: SQTIHQWPATLVQPVGSPLSLECTVEGTSNPNLYWYRQAAGRGLQLLFYSVGIGQISSEVPQNLSASRPQDRQFILSSKKLLLSDSGFYLCAWSVQGNTEAFFGQGTRLTVV.

V gene TRBV29-1 combines with J gene TRBJ2-1; 8 nucleotides align to TRBD2. The trim removed 4 bases at V and 8 bases at J, leaving 13 bases unmatched. The CDR3 is 15 amino acids. CDR1 SQVTM and CDR2 ANQGSEA come from the germline V gene. The CDR3: CSVARGSGVFDEQFF. The CDR3 DNA follows: TGCAGCGTTGCCCGGGGTAGCGGGGTATTTGATGAGCAGTTCTTC.

This chain links TRBV27 with TRBJ1-5; D is possibly TRBD1 (5 bases). CDR3 size: 16 residues. V was pared by 0 bases and J by 2 bases, with 11 bases between. Germline V gene data show CDR1 as MNHEY and CDR2 as SMNVEV (reference sequence). The CDR3 DNA is TGTGCCAGCAGTTTATCGGGGGGGATGGGCAATCAGCCCCAGCATTTT. Encoded protein: CASSLSGGMGNQPQHF.

The CDR3 protein is CASSVVSSGRAEAFF. The CDR3 DNA sequence: TGTGCCAGCAGCGTAGTTTCCTCTGGACGCGCTGAAGCTTTCTTT. The chain carries TRBV9 and TRBJ1-1; D not certain. Germline V lookup: CDR1 SGDLS, CDR2 YYNGEE. Trimming took off 0 bases at V and 6 bases at J, with 15 bases between the two ends. This CDR3 comprises 15 residues.